This T cell receptor (beta chain) was observed in a study of T cell clonality in common variable immunodeficiency. As to this clone: The target antigen is unknown. Read sequence stops 3 residues before the CDR3 end, and the germline J gene provides the missing end.

Study observations and caveats: Reportedly, TCR beta sequences from common variable immunodeficiency showed fewer deletions and N-nucleotide insertions.

CVID and control samples used equivalent genomic DNA input. The method was immunoSEQ multiplex PCR; TCRdb's version includes in-frame clones alone and lacks a portion of them. The sample includes fewer than 40,000 clones, none of them occurring once. Reduced serum IgG, IgA and/or IgM plus specific antibody deficiency defined CVID. No CVID subject was ill or on immunomodulatory drugs when sampled. This CDR3 contains 14 residues. V was clipped by 3 bases and J by 5 bases, with 10 bases between them. Germline CDR1 is LNHDA and CDR2 is SQIVND (reference sequence). The chain employs TRBV19 and TRBJ2-2; D possibly corresponds to TRBD1 (5 bases). This TCR was recovered from a human donor with common variable immunodeficiency. Material: peripheral blood mononuclear cells. Partial CDR3 DNA: TGTGCCAGTAGTATCCTACAGGCGACCGGGGAG. This sequence encodes CASSILQATGE. The full-length CDR3 reads as CASSILQATGELFF.